This T cell receptor (beta chain) was recorded in a study of follicular helper T cells after annual influenza vaccination. Time point noted: 2015-2016 season, pre-vaccination. Community-dwelling subjects without influenza vaccination in the prior 6 months were enrolled. Non-naive CD4+CXCR5+PD-1+ cTfh were sorted into ICOS+CD38+ and ICOS-CD38- fractions. Points on this clone: Its specificity is not known.

Sequencing of TCRB used Survey level resolution. TCRdb's table, derived via immunoSEQ multiplex PCR, lists solely in-frame clones and lacks some. The sample has over a hundred clones; around 87% are singletons. Findings and caveats of the study: Rare clonotypes were missed; only about 8.5-21% of cells gave TCRB.

The starting material was CXCR5+ CD38+ circulating T follicular helper cells from blood, obtained on the day of influenza vaccination. Subset meaning: circulating Tfh, non-naive CD4+CXCR5+PD-1+ (ICOS+CD38+ or ICOS-CD38-). This receptor was identified in an adult who received the influenza vaccine.

CDR3 sequence reads: CASSEWGGSNTGELFF. The DNA for the CDR3 is TGTGCCAGCAGTGAATGGGGGGGATCGAACACCGGGGAGCTGTTTTTT. The chain links TRBV2 to TRBJ2-2, with 7 bases aligning to TRBD2. The CDR3 extends over 16 amino acids. The V and J ends lost 2 bases and 0 bases, in that order; junction bases with no gene match: 3. CDR1 and CDR2 from the germline V gene are SNHLY and FYNNEI.